Listed here are 28 T cell receptor beta chains from one sample, sequenced in a study of T cell responses to AZD1222 COVID-19 vaccine. The assay was immunoSEQ multiplex PCR, and TCRdb's table has in-frame clones only and misses some. The sample consists of roughly 150,000 clones, roughly 91% of them appearing once. This sample comprised peripheral blood, obtained 28 days after the second AZD1222 dose. The receptors stem from an adult who received the AZD1222 COVID-19 vaccine.

The V call is TRBV30, the J call TRBJ1-1; D is unresolved. This CDR3 spans 12 amino acids. V lost 1 base and J lost 11, with 14 bases in between. Germline V gene data show CDR1 as GTSNPN and CDR2 as SVGIG (reference sequence). The CDR3 loop is CAWSGAALGAFF. CDR3 DNA: TGTGCCTGGAGTGGGGCAGCCCTTGGGGCTTTCTTT.

V gene TRBV28 combines with J gene TRBJ2-1, with 9 bases that match TRBD1. CDR1 MDHEN and CDR2 SYDVKM come from the germline V gene. The CDR3 contains 16 residues. V gave up 7 bases and J gave up 7 bases; unmatched junction bases: 14. The CDR3 DNA sequence: TGTGCCAGCACCTCGCCCGGGACAGGGAGTCGGAATGAGCAGTTCTTC. This gives the protein CASTSPGTGSRNEQFF.

The chain couples TRBV18 to TRBJ2-3, with D possibly TRBD2 on 5 matching bases. Trimming left V 1 base short and J 4 bases short, with 9 bases between. This CDR3 is 14 amino acids long. CDR1 KGHSH and CDR2 LQKENI come from the germline V gene. CDR3 bases: TGTGCCAGCTCACCACAACCCGGGGCAGATACGCAGTATTTT. Protein product: CASSPQPGADTQYF.

This chain links TRBV4-3 with TRBJ1-6; 10 nucleotides align to TRBD1. This CDR3 is built from 16 residues. From germline, CDR1 is LGHNA and CDR2 YSLEER. After removal of 0 bases from V and 7 bases from J, the junction contained 3 bases not matched to a gene. In DNA form, the CDR3 reads TGCGCCAGCAGCCAAGAGTGGGACAGGGGAAATTCACCCCTCCACTTT. It is translated as CASSQEWDRGNSPLHF.

This clone came up a few times. The V call is TRBV28, the J call TRBJ1-4; D uncertain. This CDR3 region has 11 residues. Germline CDR1 MDHEN, CDR2 SYDVKM. With 5 bases removed from V and 5 bases from J, the gap between germline ends came to 3 bases. CDR3 region: CASSQNEKLFF. The CDR3 nucleotides are TGTGCCAGCAGTCAAAATGAAAAACTGTTTTTT.

The rearrangement uses TRBV28 and TRBJ1-2, with D hard to call. Germline V gene lookup returns CDR1 MDHEN and CDR2 SYDVKM. This CDR3 is built from 16 residues. The V end lost 3 bases, the J end lost 6 bases, and 20 bases lay between the germline ends. The CDR3: CASSLAQVVTEHGYTF. The CDR3 DNA is TGTGCCAGCAGTTTGGCCCAGGTGGTTACTGAACATGGCTACACCTTC.

The chain combines TRBV30 with TRBJ1-2, with no clear D. Deletions cut 2 bases from V and 1 base from J, with 8 bases between. The germline V gene encodes CDR1 GTSNPN and CDR2 SVGIG (reference sequence). CDR3 length: 13 residues. CDR3 region: CAWSQSFNYGYTF. The CDR3 DNA sequence: TGTGCCTGGAGTCAAAGCTTTAACTATGGCTACACCTTC.

CDR3 protein: CASRVGQDGGYTF. The CDR3 bases are TGTGCCAGCAGGGTAGGACAGGACGGTGGCTACACCTTC. The chain links TRBV6-5 to TRBJ1-2, with 7 bases aligning to TRBD1. CDR1 and CDR2 (germline): MNHEY, SVGAGI. Trimming took 6 bases from V and 7 from J; bases not matched to a gene: 8. The CDR3 length is 13 residues.

The chain links TRBV7-8 to TRBJ1-3; D gene ambiguous. From germline, CDR1 is SGHVS and CDR2 FQNEAQ. This CDR3 has 13 amino acids. V was shortened by 6 bases and J by 0 bases, with 6 bases between the two germline ends. The CDR3 loop is CASRASSGNTIYF. The CDR3, as DNA: TGTGCCAGCAGGGCCAGCTCTGGAAACACCATATATTTT.

The table lists this clone with a few counts. Other DNA sequences in this specimen translate into the identical CDR3. The CDR3 sequence is CASSYSRTGDSPLHF. The CDR3 nucleotides read TGTGCCAGCAGTTACTCCCGGACAGGGGATTCACCCCTCCACTTT. J is TRBJ1-6 and V is TRBV6-5; 9 nucleotides match TRBD1. Trimming removed 0 bases from V and 8 bases from J; junction bases left unmatched: 2. The CDR3 extends over 15 amino acids. CDR1 is MNHEY, CDR2 SVGAGI, per germline.

The chain combines TRBV7-9 with TRBJ2-3; perhaps TRBD2 as D (5 bases). CDR3 length: 15 amino acids. V was pared by 4 bases and J by 2 bases, with 13 bases between. Germline-derived CDR1 and CDR2 are SEHNR and FQNEAQ (reference sequence). CDR3 coding DNA: TGTGCCAGCAGCTCAGGAGGACGGATCACAGATACGCAGTATTTT. It is translated as CASSSGGRITDTQYF.

This rearrangement joins TRBV30 to TRBJ2-5; D is undetermined. Looked up from germline, CDR1 is GTSNPN and CDR2 is SVGIG (reference sequence). Trimming took off 2 bases at V and 5 bases at J, with 6 bases between the two ends. The CDR3 is made up of 11 amino acids. CDR3 nucleotide sequence: TGTGCCTGGAGTCTCAGGGAGACCCAGTACTTC. Its protein is CAWSLRETQYF.

This chain connects TRBV7-2 to TRBJ1-1; D is undetermined. CDR3 size: 14 residues. Germline CDR1 reads SGHTA; CDR2 reads FQGNSA. The V end lost 5 bases, the J end lost 1 base, and 11 bases lay between the germline ends. The CDR3 here is CASSPRPGNTEAFF. CDR3 in DNA: TGTGCCAGCAGCCCCCGTCCTGGGAACACTGAAGCTTTCTTT.

The chain couples TRBV21-1 to TRBJ2-5; TRBD1, the table's D call, lacks a check against the DNA. TRBV21-1 has pseudogene status. This CDR3 has 13 residues. This chain's CDR3 is CASSTTGVETQYF. CDR3 coding DNA: TGTGCCAGCAGCACGACAGGGGTCGAGACCCAGTACTTC.

This chain joins TRBV11-1 and TRBJ2-5; TRBD1 is a possible D gene (5 bases). The CDR3 contains 14 residues. In germline, CDR1 is SGHAT, CDR2 FQDESV (reference sequence). V lost 1 base to trimming and J lost 5 bases, with 11 bases between them. The CDR3 nucleotides read TGTGCCAGCAGCTTAGATTCAGGGTGGGAGACCCAGTACTTC. Encoded protein: CASSLDSGWETQYF.

The V call is TRBV20-1, the J call TRBJ2-1, with 11 nucleotides matching TRBD2. The ends lost 3 bases at V and 4 bases at J; junction bases unmatched: 11. Germline values: CDR1 DFQATT, CDR2 SNEGSKA (reference sequence). CDR3 length: 17 residues. DNA for the CDR3: TGCAGTGCTAGTTCGGAACTAGCGGGAGACGTGTACAATGAGCAGTTCTTC. Translating it yields CSASSELAGDVYNEQFF.

This clone was recorded once. Distinct nucleotide sequences in the sample also encode this CDR3. This chain links TRBV6-5 with TRBJ2-7; TRBD1 agrees at 9 bases. Looked up from germline, CDR1 is MNHEY and CDR2 is SVGAGI. Losses at the gene ends were 0 bases for V and 1 base for J; bases not matched to a gene: 1. The CDR3 totals 15 residues. DNA of the CDR3: TGTGCCAGCAGTTACTCGACAGGGGGGTCCTACGAGCAGTACTTC. This codes for CASSYSTGGSYEQYF.

The J gene is TRBJ1-6, the V gene TRBV18; D is possibly TRBD1 (5 bases). CDR1 and CDR2 (germline): KGHSH, LQKENI. The germline V and J ends were trimmed by 2 bases and 8 bases, with 10 bases remaining between them. This CDR3 region has 14 residues. CDR3 in amino acids: CASSPGTWDSPLHF. CDR3 DNA sequence: TGTGCCAGCTCACCAGGGACCTGGGATTCACCCCTCCACTTT.

This chain uses TRBV5-6 with TRBJ2-3, with a tentative D call TRBD2 (5 bases). The germline gives CDR1 SGHDT, CDR2 YYEEEE. This CDR3 has 14 amino acids. Trimming took 2 bases from V and 0 from J, leaving 7 bases between them. CDR3 in DNA: TGTGCCAGCAGCTTTCGAGGGAGCACAGATACGCAGTATTTT. It yields the protein CASSFRGSTDTQYF.

This clone came up a few times. The CDR3: CASSSRQGIGSNQPQHF. The CDR3 DNA follows: TGTGCCAGCAGCTCCCGACAGGGGATCGGTAGCAATCAGCCCCAGCATTTT. The J gene is TRBJ1-5, the V gene TRBV5-8; TRBD1 agrees at 8 bases. Per germline, CDR1 SGHTS and CDR2 YDEGEE. The J segment lost 0 bases and the V segment lost 3 bases, leaving 8 bases of the junction unmatched. The CDR3 has 17 amino acids.

Comments on this clone: The sample has other DNA sequences that encode this CDR3 too. The chain couples TRBV20-1 to TRBJ1-3, with 8 bases aligning to TRBD1. Per germline, CDR1 DFQATT and CDR2 SNEGSKA (reference sequence). V shed 3 bases and J 3 bases; nucleotides not matched to a gene: 4. CDR3 size: 14 residues. CDR3 protein: CSASQGAGGNTIYF. The CDR3 DNA reads TGCAGTGCTAGTCAGGGGGCTGGTGGAAACACCATATATTTT.

The chain uses TRBV27 and TRBJ2-7, with 8 bases matching TRBD2. J gave up 2 bases and V 0 bases, and 6 bases lay outside the gene matches. The germline gives CDR1 MNHEY, CDR2 SMNVEV (reference sequence). The CDR3 runs 16 residues. DNA of the CDR3: TGTGCCAGCAGTTTATCGAAGGCGGGAGGAACCTACGAGCAGTACTTC. Translating it yields CASSLSKAGGTYEQYF.

V is TRBV27 and J is TRBJ2-5, with TRBD2 matching 9 bases. The trim removed 9 bases at V and 6 bases at J, leaving 11 bases unmatched. The CDR3 contains 14 residues. CDR1 is MNHEY, CDR2 SMNVEV, per germline (reference sequence). DNA for the CDR3: TGTGCCAGTTTAAGCGGGAGGCCTATTAAGACCCAGTACTTC. Translated: CASLSGRPIKTQYF.

This clone has a single count. V and J are TRBV18 and TRBJ2-7, with TRBD1 matching 12 bases. The ends lost 4 bases at V and 4 bases at J; junction bases unmatched: 5. CDR3 length: 15 amino acids. Germline V gene data show CDR1 as KGHSH and CDR2 as LQKENI. Written as DNA, the CDR3 is TGTGCCAGCTCACTCCAGGGACAGGGGGCTTACGAGCAGTACTTC. Translating it yields CASSLQGQGAYEQYF. Full variable domain (remainder filled in from reference TRBV18 and TRBJ2-7): NAGVMQNPRHLVRRRGQEARLRCSPMKGHSHVYWYRQLPEEGLKFMVYLQKENIIDESGMPKERFSAEFPKEGPSILRIQQVVRGDSAAYFCASSLQGQGAYEQYFGPGTRLTVT.

The rearrangement joins TRBV6-5 to TRBJ2-3, with a possible D match to TRBD2 (6 bases). The CDR3 sequence is 13 residues long. The germline CDR1 and CDR2 sequences are MNHEY and SVGAGI. The V gene lost 6 bases and the J gene lost 0 bases, with 7 bases spanning the gap. The CDR3 DNA follows: TGTGCCAGCAGGGGAGGTAGCACAGATACGCAGTATTTT. This encodes CASRGGSTDTQYF.

This clone was detected a few times. The chain combines TRBV19 with TRBJ1-2, with 8 bases matching TRBD1. CDR3 length: 13 amino acids. Germline loops: CDR1 LNHDA, CDR2 SQIVND (reference sequence). J was trimmed by 2 bases and V by 8 bases; bases with no gene match: 4. For the CDR3, the DNA is TGTGCCAGTGTGGACAGGGAAAACTATGGCTACACCTTC. This translates into CASVDRENYGYTF.

The V call is TRBV6-1, the J call TRBJ2-1; 7 bases agree with TRBD2. The germline gives CDR1 MNHNS, CDR2 SASEGT. The trim removed 3 bases at V and 8 bases at J, leaving 10 bases unmatched. The CDR3 consists of 15 residues. The CDR3 nucleotides read TGTGCCAGCAGTGAGCGGGGGTCACCGATCGATGAGCAGTTCTTC. As protein: CASSERGSPIDEQFF.

V gene TRBV6-6 combines with J gene TRBJ1-4, with a weak D call TRBD1 (6 bases). The CDR3 totals 17 residues. Germline V lookup: CDR1 MNHNY, CDR2 SVGAGI (reference sequence). Between the trimmed V and J ends, which lost 5 bases and 0 bases, there was a span of 16 bases. CDR3 sequence (DNA): TGTGCCAGCAGTCCCGGACAGCCTGGTTCAACTAATGAAAAACTGTTTTTT. This encodes CASSPGQPGSTNEKLFF.